The T cell receptor beta chain described here comes from a study of T cell responses to AZD1222 COVID-19 vaccine. Findings and limits, study-wide: Spike-spanning, vaccine-associated CD4 TCRs were dominant at 160-218 and 743-854. No repertoire was sampled before or during the peak T cell response, only after it.

Comment on this clone: What it binds is unknown.

CDR1 SNHLY and CDR2 FYNNEI come from the germline V gene. The junction had 11 bases not matched to a gene; V was cut back by 7 bases and J by 6 bases. The CDR3 has 15 residues. Sequencing used immunoSEQ multiplex PCR; TCRdb keeps in-frame clones, though not all of them. The table has roughly 120,000 clones, 88% seen once. This specimen was peripheral blood, taken 28 days after the second AZD1222 dose. This rearrangement joins TRBV2 to TRBJ1-5; 8 bases map to TRBD1. The source of this sequence is an adult who received the AZD1222 COVID-19 vaccine. For the CDR3, the DNA is TGTGCCAGCAACGGCGACAGGGGCTGGGGTCAGCCCCAGCATTTT. Protein product: CASNGDRGWGQPQHF.